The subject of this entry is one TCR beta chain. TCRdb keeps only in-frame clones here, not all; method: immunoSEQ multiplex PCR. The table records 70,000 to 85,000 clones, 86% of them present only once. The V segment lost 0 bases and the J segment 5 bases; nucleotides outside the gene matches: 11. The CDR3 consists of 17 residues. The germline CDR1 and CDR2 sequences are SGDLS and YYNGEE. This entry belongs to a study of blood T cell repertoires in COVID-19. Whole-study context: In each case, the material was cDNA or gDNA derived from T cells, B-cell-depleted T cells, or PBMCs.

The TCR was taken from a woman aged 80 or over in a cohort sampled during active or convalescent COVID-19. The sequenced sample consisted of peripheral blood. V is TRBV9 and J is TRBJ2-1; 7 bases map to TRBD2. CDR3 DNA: TGTGCCAGCAGCGTAGCTAGCCTAGCGGACTGGGACAATGAGCAGTTCTTC. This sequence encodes CASSVASLADWDNEQFF.